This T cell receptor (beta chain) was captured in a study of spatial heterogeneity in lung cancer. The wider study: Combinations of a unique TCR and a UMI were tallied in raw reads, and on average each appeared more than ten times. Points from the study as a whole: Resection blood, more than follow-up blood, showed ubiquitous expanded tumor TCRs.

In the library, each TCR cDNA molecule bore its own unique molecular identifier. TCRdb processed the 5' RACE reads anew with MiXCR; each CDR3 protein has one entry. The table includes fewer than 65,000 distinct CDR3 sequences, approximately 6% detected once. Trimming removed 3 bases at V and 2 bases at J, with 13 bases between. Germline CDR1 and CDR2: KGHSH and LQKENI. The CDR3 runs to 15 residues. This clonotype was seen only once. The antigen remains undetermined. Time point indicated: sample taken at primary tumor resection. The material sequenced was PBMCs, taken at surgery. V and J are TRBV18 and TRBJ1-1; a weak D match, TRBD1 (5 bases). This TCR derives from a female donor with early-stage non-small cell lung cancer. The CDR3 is CASSPSVRENTEAFF. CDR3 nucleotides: TGTGCCAGCTCACCGTCCGTCAGGGAAAACACTGAAGCTTTCTTT.